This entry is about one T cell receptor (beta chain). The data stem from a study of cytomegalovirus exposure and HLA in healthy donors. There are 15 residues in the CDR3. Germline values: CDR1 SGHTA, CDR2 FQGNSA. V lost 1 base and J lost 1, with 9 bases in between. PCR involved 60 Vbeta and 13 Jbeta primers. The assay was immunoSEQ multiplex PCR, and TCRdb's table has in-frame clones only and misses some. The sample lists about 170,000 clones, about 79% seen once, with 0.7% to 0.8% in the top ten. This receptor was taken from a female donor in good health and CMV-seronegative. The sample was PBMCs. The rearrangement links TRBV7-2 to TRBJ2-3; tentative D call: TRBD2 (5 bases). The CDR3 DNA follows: TGTGCCAGCAGCTTAGACGGGATCGGCACAGATACGCAGTATTTT. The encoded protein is CASSLDGIGTDTQYF.